This T cell receptor beta chain is from a study of CD8 T cells in ankylosing spondylitis. Per germline, CDR1 SGDLS and CDR2 YYNGEE. Between the trimmed V and J ends, which lost 0 bases and 3 bases, there was a span of 10 bases. The CDR3 consists of 15 residues. From the 5' RACE reads, TCRdb called clonotypes with MiXCR, one entry per CDR3 protein. The table includes about 42,000 distinct CDR3 sequences, roughly 2.5% detected once. There are many counts of this clonotype. The specimen sequenced was blood, either unsorted or a sorted T cell fraction (not recorded which). The receptor was isolated from a male donor with ankylosing spondylitis or in good health (not recorded which). The chain employs TRBV9 and TRBJ2-1; possibly TRBD1 for D (5 bases). The CDR3 sequence is CASSVGQRVYNEQFF. CDR3 bases: TGTGCCAGCAGCGTAGGACAGAGAGTCTACAATGAGCAGTTCTTC.